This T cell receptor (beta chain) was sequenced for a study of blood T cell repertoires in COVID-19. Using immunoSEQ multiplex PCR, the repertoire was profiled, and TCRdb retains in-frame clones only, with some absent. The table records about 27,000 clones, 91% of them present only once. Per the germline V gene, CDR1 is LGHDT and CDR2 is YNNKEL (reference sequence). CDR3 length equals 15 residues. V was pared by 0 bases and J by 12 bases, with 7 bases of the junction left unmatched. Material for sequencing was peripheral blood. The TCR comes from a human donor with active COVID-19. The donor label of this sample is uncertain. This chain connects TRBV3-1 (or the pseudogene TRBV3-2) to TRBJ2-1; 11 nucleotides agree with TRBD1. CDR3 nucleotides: TGTGCCAGCAGCCAAGACTGGACAGGGGGCGCAGGGCAGTTCTTC. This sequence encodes CASSQDWTGGAGQFF.